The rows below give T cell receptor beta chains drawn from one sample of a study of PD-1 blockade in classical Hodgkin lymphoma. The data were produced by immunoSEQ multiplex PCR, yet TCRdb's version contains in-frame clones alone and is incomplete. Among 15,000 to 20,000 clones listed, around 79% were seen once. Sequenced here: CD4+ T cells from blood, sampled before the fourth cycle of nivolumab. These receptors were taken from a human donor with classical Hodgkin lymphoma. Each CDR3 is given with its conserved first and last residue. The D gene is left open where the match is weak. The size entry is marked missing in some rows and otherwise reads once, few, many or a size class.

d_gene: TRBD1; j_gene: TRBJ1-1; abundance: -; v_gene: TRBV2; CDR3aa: CASRLGQATEAFF; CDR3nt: TGTGCCAGCAGGCTAGGACAGGCCACTGAAGCTTTCTTT
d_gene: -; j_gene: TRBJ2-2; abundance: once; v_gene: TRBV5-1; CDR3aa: CASNHGRNTGELFF; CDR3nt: TGCGCCAGCAACCACGGACGGAACACCGGGGAGCTGTTTTTT
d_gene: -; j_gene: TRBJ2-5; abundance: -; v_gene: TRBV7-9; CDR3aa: CASSLDALGEGVFKETQYF; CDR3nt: TGTGCCAGCAGCTTGGACGCTCTCGGGGAGGGGGTGTTTAAAGAGACCCAGTACTTC
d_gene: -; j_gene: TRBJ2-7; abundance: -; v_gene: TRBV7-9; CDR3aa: CASSPVSGQSSYEQYF; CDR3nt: TGTGCCAGCAGCCCGGTTAGCGGTCAGAGCTCCTACGAGCAGTACTTC
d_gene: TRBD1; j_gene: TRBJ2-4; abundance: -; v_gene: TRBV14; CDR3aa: CASSRGTGGTKNIQYF; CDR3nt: TGTGCCAGCAGCCGTGGGACAGGGGGGACCAAAAACATTCAGTACTTC
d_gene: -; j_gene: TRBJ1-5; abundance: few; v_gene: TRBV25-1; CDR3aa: CASSEWGDNQPQHF; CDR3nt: TGTGCCAGTTCCGAATGGGGGGACAATCAGCCCCAGCATTTT
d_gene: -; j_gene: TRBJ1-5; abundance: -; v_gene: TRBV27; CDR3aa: CASRKTDNQPQHF; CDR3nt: TGTGCCAGCAGGAAGACAGATAATCAGCCCCAGCATTTT
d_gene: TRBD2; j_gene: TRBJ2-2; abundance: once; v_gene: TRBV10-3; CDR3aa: CAISDGGRAHTGELFF; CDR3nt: TGTGCCATCAGTGACGGCGGGAGGGCCCACACCGGGGAGCTGTTTTTT
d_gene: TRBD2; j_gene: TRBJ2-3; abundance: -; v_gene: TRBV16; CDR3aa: CASSPRGGSTDTQYF; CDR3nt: TGTGCCAGCAGCCCTCGCGGGGGTTCCACAGATACGCAGTATTTT
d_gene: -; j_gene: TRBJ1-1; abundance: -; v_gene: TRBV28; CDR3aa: CASSPLGPITEAFF; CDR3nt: TGTGCCAGCAGTCCGCTCGGTCCGATAACTGAAGCTTTCTTT
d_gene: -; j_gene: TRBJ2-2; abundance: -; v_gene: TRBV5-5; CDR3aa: CASSLKTDHTGELFF; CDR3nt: TGTGCCAGCAGCTTAAAGACAGATCACACCGGGGAGCTGTTTTTT
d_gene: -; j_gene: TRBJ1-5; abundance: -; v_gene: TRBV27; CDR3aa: CASSLSPETDPNQPQHF; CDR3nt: TGTGCCAGCAGTTTATCCCCGGAGACGGACCCAAATCAGCCCCAGCATTTT
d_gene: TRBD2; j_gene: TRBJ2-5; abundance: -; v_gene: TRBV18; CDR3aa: CASSPASGSKETQYF; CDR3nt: TGTGCCAGCTCACCTGCTAGCGGGAGTAAAGAGACCCAGTACTTC
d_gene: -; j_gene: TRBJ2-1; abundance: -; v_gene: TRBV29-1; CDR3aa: CSATASSYNEQFF; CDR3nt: TGCAGCGCGACAGCTAGCTCCTACAATGAGCAGTTCTTC
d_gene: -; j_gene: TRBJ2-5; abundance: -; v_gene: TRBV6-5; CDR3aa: CASSTQGTQYF; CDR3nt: TGTGCCAGCAGTACCCAGGGGACCCAGTACTTC
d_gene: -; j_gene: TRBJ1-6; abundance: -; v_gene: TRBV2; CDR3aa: CASRELAVSPLHF; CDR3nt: TGTGCCAGCAGAGAACTGGCAGTTTCACCCCTCCACTTT
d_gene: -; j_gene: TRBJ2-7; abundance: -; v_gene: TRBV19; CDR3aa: CASSISSGNYEQYF; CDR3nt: TGTGCCAGTAGTATAAGCTCGGGGAACTACGAGCAGTACTTC
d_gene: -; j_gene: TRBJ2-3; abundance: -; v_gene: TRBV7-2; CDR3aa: CASSSPGGAARTTDTQYF; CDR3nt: TGTGCCAGCAGCTCCCCGGGCGGGGCCGCGCGTACCACAGATACGCAGTATTTT
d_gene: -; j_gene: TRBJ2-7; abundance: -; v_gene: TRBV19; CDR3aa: CASSIDKGQAYEQYF; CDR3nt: TGTGCCAGTAGTATAGACAAGGGACAAGCCTACGAGCAGTACTTC
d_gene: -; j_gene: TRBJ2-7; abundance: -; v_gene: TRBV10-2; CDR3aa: CASGDPVSSVYEQYF; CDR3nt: TGCGCCAGCGGAGATCCGGTGTCTAGCGTGTACGAGCAGTACTTC